Below, 13 T cell receptor beta chains from the same sample are listed, as sequenced in a study of T cells after somatic rescue of genetic block. Here immunoSEQ multiplex PCR was the method, and the copy in TCRdb shows in-frame clones only, minus some. This table has 15,000 or so clones, approximately 72% appearing once. Sequencing was carried out using peripheral blood mononuclear cells (PBMCs). All receptors come from a boy younger than 18.

The chain carries TRBV6-6 and TRBJ2-5; D ambiguous. Deletions cut 0 bases from V and 4 bases from J, with 3 bases between. The V gene's germline CDR1 is MNHNY and CDR2 SVGAGI (reference sequence). The CDR3 consists of 12 residues. CDR3: CASSYSLETQYF. As DNA, the CDR3 is TGTGCCAGCAGTTACTCCCTAGAGACCCAGTACTTC.

By proportion, this clone is medium-sized. Distinct nucleotide sequences in the sample also encode this CDR3. This chain joins TRBV18 and TRBJ1-2; D is ambiguous. The V end was cut by 0 bases, the J end by 8 bases, with 13 bases between. Germline V gives CDR1 KGHSH, CDR2 LQKENI. This CDR3 comprises 14 residues. Written as DNA, the CDR3 is TGTGCCAGCTCACCACCGCCGTGGACGGAAGGCTACACCTTC. Protein: CASSPPPWTEGYTF. The full variable domain, completed using reference TRBV18 and TRBJ1-2, is NAGVMQNPRHLVRRRGQEARLRCSPMKGHSHVYWYRQLPEEGLKFMVYLQKENIIDESGMPKERFSAEFPKEGPSILRIQQVVRGDSAAYFCASSPPPWTEGYTFGSGTRLTVV.

In its sample, this clone was seen a few times. The chain links TRBV5-1 to TRBJ1-2, with D uncertain. V dropped 0 bases and J dropped 4 bases, with 13 bases sitting between them. Germline CDR1 is SGHRS and CDR2 is YFSETQ. The CDR3 has 15 residues. The chain's CDR3 is CASSLVASGVYGYTF. The CDR3 DNA reads TGCGCCAGCAGCTTGGTCGCATCAGGTGTCTATGGCTACACCTTC.

V and J are TRBV6-5 and TRBJ2-7; the match to TRBD2 covers 15 bases. The CDR3 loop spans 15 amino acids. The germline gives CDR1 MNHEY, CDR2 SVGAGI. The V gene end was trimmed by 4 bases and the J gene end by 2 bases; junction bases not matched to a gene: 0. This chain's CDR3 is CASSWTSGGAYEQYF. In DNA, the CDR3 is TGTGCCAGCAGTTGGACTAGCGGGGGGGCCTACGAGCAGTACTTC.

The chain joins TRBV9 to TRBJ2-7, with a weak D call TRBD2 (6 bases). Germline V lookup: CDR1 SGDLS, CDR2 YYNGEE. V gave up 3 bases and J gave up 7 bases, with 20 bases separating them. The CDR3 loop spans 15 amino acids. CDR3 DNA: TGTGCCAGCAGCGCAACCGGGAGACCTATTGGGGAGCAGTACTTC. It yields the protein CASSATGRPIGEQYF.

This chain uses TRBV6-6 with TRBJ2-5; D not resolved. Judging by the DNA end, TRBJ2-7 fits better; the J call may be wrong. The CDR3 has 13 amino acids. Germline values: CDR1 MNHNY, CDR2 SVGAGI (reference sequence). The CDR3 reads CASSYSLGDEQYF. Here the CDR3 DNA reads TGTGCCAGCAGTTACTCCCTCGGCGACGAGCAGTACTTC.

CDR3 bases: TGTGCCAGCAGTGTACCGGGGGCGAGAGATGAGCAGTTCTTC. Amino acids: CASSVPGARDEQFF. The V and J genes are TRBV25-1 and TRBJ2-1, with D tentatively TRBD1 or TRBD2 (6 bases each). V lost 4 bases and J 8 bases, leaving 15 bases between the germline ends. CDR3 length: 14 residues. Germline CDR1 and CDR2: MGHDK and SYGVNS.

The chain carries TRBV28 and TRBJ1-5; D uncertain. V was shortened by 5 bases and J by 6 bases, with 14 bases between the two germline ends. Germline V CDR1 and CDR2: MDHEN, SYDVKM. The CDR3 is 14 residues long. CDR3 nucleotide sequence: TGTGCCAGCAGTCTATTGACGGAGGGTCAGCCCCAGCATTTT. It encodes CASSLLTEGQPQHF.

The chain carries TRBV13 and TRBJ2-1; possible D gene TRBD1, 7 bases. Germline-derived CDR1 and CDR2 are PRHDT and FYEKMQ (reference sequence). Trimming pared 5 bases from V and 5 bases from J, leaving 19 bases between. The CDR3 is 16 residues long. CDR3 loop: CASSRFGGGPDNEQFF. The CDR3 nucleotides read TGTGCCAGCAGCCGGTTCGGAGGGGGCCCTGACAATGAGCAGTTCTTC.

The V call is TRBV5-5, the J call TRBJ2-7, with D unresolved. Trimming left V 2 bases short and J 3 bases short, with 12 bases between. Germline V gives CDR1 SGHKS, CDR2 YYEKEE (reference sequence). The CDR3 runs 14 residues. The CDR3 is CASSFRLLSYEQYF. The DNA for the CDR3 is TGTGCCAGCAGCTTCAGGCTCCTCAGCTACGAGCAGTACTTC.

The chain links TRBV15 to TRBJ2-1, with 9 nucleotides matching TRBD2. Germline V CDR1 and CDR2: LNHNV, YYDKDF (reference sequence). CDR3 length equals 15 residues. The junction had 8 bases not matched to a gene; V was cut back by 5 bases and J by 6 bases. CDR3: CATSGGGLARNEQFF. DNA for the CDR3: TGTGCCACCAGCGGGGGAGGACTAGCGCGCAATGAGCAGTTCTTC.

This clone showed up just a few times. The V call is TRBV20-1, the J call TRBJ2-1, with D possibly being TRBD2 (5 bases). The germline V gene encodes CDR1 DFQATT and CDR2 SNEGSKA (reference sequence). The CDR3 has 11 residues. Trimming stripped 7 bases from V and 3 bases from J, with 7 bases between. The CDR3 nucleotides are TGCAGTGTTAGCGTCTACAATGAGCAGTTCTTC. It codes for CSVSVYNEQFF.

The chain carries TRBV18 and TRBJ1-5; D remains ambiguous. Germline CDR1 reads KGHSH; CDR2 reads LQKENI. The V end lost 2 bases, the J end lost 0 bases, and 8 bases lay between the germline ends. The CDR3 totals 15 residues. The CDR3 DNA reads TGTGCCAGCTCACCAAGAGAGGGTAGCAATCAGCCCCAGCATTTT. It translates to CASSPREGSNQPQHF.